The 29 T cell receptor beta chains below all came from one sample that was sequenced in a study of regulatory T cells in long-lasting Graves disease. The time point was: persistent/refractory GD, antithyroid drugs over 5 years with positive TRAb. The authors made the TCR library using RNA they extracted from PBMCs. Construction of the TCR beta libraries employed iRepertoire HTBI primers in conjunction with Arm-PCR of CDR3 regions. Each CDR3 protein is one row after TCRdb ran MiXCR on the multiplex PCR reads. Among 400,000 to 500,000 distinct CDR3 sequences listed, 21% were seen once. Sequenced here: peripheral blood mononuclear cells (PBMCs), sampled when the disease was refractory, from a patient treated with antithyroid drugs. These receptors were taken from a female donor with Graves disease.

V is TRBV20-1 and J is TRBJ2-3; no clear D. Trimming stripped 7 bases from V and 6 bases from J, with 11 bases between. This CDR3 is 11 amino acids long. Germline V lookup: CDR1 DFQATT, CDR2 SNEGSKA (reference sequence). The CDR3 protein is CSVGKHDTQYF. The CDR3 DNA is TGCAGTGTGGGCAAACATGATACGCAGTATTTT.

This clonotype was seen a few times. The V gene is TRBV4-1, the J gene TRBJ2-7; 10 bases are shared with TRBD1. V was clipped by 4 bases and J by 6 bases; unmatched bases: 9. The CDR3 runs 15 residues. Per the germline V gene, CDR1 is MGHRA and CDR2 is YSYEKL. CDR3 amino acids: CASSRVPGQGSEQYF. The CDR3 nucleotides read TGCGCCAGCAGCCGAGTCCCGGGACAGGGGTCCGAGCAGTACTTC.

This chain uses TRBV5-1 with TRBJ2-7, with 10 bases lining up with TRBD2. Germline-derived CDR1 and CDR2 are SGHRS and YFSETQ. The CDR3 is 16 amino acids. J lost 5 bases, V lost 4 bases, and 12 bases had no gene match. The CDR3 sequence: CASSPLGLATSDEQYF. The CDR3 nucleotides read TGCGCCAGCAGCCCTTTGGGACTAGCGACCTCGGACGAGCAGTACTTC.

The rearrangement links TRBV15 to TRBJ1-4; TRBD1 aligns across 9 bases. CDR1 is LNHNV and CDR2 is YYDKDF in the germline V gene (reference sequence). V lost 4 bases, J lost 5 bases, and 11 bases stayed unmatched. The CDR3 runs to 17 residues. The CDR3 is CATSTGTGRIINEKLFF. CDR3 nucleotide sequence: TGTGCCACCAGCACTGGGACAGGGAGGATTATCAATGAAAAACTGTTTTTT.

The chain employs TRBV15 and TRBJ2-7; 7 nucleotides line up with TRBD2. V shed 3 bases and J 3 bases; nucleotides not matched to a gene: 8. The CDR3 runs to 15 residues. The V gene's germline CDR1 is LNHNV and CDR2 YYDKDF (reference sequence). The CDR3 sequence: CATSRGGGARYEQYF. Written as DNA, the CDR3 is TGTGCCACCAGCAGGGGGGGAGGGGCCCGCTACGAGCAGTACTTC.

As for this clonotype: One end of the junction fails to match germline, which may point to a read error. This CDR3 reads CAISYLGTGAYGYTF. CDR3 coding DNA: TGTGCCATCAGTTACCTCGGGACAGGGGCCTATGGCTACACCTTC. The chain is built from TRBV6-2 or TRBV6-3 and TRBJ1-2, with 10 positions matching TRBD1. Germline V gene lookup returns CDR1 MNHEY and CDR2 SVGEGT. The CDR3 totals 15 residues.

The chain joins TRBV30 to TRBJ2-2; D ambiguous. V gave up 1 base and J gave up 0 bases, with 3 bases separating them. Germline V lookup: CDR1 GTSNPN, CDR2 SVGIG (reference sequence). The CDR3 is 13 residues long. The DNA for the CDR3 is TGTGCCTGGAGTGCCACGAACACCGGGGAGCTGTTTTTT. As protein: CAWSATNTGELFF.

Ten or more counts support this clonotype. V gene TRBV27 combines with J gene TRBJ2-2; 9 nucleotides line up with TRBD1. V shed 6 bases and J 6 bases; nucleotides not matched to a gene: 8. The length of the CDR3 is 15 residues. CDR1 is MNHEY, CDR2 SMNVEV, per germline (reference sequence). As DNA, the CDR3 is TGTGCCAGCAGGGGAACAGGGGGCAGGCCCGGGGAGCTGTTTTTT. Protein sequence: CASRGTGGRPGELFF.

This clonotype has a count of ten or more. The CDR3 DNA is TGTGCCAGCGTCGGAAGGAGGGCCTACGAGCAGTACTTC. Translated: CASVGRRAYEQYF. The chain joins TRBV28 to TRBJ2-7; TRBD2 is a possible D gene (6 bases). Germline values: CDR1 MDHEN, CDR2 SYDVKM. The CDR3 runs to 13 residues. Trimming shortened V by 8 bases and J by 2 bases, and 13 bases separated the two germline ends.

This CDR3 is CSAQNPQTGRTGELFF. DNA for the CDR3: TGCAGTGCTCAAAACCCCCAGACAGGGCGAACCGGGGAGCTGTTTTTT. The V gene is TRBV20-1, the J gene TRBJ2-2; 7 nucleotides agree with TRBD1. Germline lookup yields CDR1 DFQATT and CDR2 SNEGSKA (reference sequence). CDR3 size: 16 residues. Germline trimming cut 5 bases from V and 5 bases from J; bases unmatched to any gene: 14.

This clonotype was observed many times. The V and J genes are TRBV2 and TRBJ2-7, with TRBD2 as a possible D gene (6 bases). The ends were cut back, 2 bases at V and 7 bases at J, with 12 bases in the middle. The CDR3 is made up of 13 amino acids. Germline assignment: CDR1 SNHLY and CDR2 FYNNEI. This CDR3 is CASSEMGGREQYF. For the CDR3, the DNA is TGTGCCAGCAGTGAAATGGGGGGTAGAGAGCAGTACTTC.

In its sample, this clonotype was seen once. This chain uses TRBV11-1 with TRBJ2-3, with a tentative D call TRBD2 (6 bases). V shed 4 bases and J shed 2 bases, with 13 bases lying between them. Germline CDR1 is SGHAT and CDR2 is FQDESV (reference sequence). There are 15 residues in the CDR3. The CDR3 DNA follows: TGTGCCAGCAGCTCCGCCGGGACTCCCACAGATACGCAGTATTTT. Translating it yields CASSSAGTPTDTQYF.

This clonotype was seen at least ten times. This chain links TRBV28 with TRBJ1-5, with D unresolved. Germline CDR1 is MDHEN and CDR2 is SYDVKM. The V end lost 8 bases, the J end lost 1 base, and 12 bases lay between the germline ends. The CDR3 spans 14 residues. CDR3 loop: CASSDPWSNQPQHF. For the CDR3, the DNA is TGTGCCAGCTCAGACCCGTGGAGCAATCAGCCCCAGCATTTT.

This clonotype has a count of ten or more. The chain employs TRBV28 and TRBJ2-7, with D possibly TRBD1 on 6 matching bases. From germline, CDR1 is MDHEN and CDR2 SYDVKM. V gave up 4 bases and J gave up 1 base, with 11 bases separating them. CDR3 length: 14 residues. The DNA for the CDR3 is TGTGCCAGCAGTTCGATCGACAGGTCCTACGAGCAGTACTTC. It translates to CASSSIDRSYEQYF.

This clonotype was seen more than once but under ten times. CDR3 in amino acids: CSVGQADYEQYF. CDR3 DNA: TGCAGTGTGGGTCAGGCTGACTACGAGCAGTACTTC. The V and J genes are TRBV20-1 and TRBJ2-7; D uncertain. The germline gives CDR1 DFQATT, CDR2 SNEGSKA (reference sequence). The CDR3 contains 12 residues. The ends were cut back, 7 bases at V and 3 bases at J, with 13 bases in the middle.

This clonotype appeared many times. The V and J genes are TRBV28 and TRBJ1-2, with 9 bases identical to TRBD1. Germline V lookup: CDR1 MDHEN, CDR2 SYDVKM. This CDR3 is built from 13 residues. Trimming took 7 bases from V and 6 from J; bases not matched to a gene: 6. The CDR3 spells CASKYRGRDGYTF. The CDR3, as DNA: TGTGCCAGCAAATACAGGGGGCGCGATGGCTACACCTTC.

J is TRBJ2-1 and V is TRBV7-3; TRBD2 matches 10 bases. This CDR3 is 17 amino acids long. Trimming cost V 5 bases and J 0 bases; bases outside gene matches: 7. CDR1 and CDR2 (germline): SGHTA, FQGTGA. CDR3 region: CASSLIAGGTSYNEQFF. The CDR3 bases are TGTGCCAGCAGCCTCATAGCGGGAGGTACCTCCTACAATGAGCAGTTCTTC.

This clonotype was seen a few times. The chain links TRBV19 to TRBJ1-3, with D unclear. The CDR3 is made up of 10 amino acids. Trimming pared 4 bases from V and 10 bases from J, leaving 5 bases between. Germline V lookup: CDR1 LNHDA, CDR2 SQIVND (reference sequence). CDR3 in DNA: TGTGCCAGTAGTACCCCTACCATATATTTT. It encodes CASSTPTIYF.

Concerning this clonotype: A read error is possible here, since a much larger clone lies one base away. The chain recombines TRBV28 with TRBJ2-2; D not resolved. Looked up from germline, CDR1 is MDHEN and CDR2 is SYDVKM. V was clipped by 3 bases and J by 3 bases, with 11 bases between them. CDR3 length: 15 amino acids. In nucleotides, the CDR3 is TGTGCCAGCAGTTTGGTAATACCGGACACCGGGGAGCTGTTTTTT. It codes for CASSLVIPDTGELFF. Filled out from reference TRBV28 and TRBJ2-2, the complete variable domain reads DVKVTQSSRYLVKRTGEKVFLECVQDMDHENMFWYRQDPGLGLRLIYFSYDVKMKEKGDIPEGYSVSREKKERFSLILESASTNQTSMYLCASSLVIPDTGELFFGEGSRLTVL.

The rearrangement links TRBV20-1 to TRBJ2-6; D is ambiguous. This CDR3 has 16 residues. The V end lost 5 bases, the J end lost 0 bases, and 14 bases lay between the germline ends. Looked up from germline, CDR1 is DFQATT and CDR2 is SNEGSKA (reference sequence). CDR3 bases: TGCAGTGCTTCCACAGATTACTACTCTGGGGCCAACGTCCTGACTTTC. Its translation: CSASTDYYSGANVLTF.

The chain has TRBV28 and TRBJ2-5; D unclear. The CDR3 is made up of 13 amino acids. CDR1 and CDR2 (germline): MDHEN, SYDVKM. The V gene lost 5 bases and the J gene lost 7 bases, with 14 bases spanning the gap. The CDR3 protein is CASSLGSPRTQYF. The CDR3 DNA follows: TGTGCCAGCAGTCTTGGTAGTCCGAGGACCCAGTACTTC.

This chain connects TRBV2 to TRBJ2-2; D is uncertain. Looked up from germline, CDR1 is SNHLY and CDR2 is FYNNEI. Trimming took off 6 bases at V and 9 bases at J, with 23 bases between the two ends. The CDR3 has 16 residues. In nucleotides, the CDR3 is TGTGCCAGCAGCAGTCCGGTGGGCCCGAACCCCTGGGAGCTGTTTTTT. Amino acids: CASSSPVGPNPWELFF.

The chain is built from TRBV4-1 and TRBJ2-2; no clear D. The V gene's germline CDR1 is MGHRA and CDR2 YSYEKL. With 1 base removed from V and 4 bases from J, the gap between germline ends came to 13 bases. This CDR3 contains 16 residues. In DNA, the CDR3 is TGCGCCAGCAGCCAAGTTGGTTTCGTGGGCACCGGGGAGCTGTTTTTT. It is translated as CASSQVGFVGTGELFF.

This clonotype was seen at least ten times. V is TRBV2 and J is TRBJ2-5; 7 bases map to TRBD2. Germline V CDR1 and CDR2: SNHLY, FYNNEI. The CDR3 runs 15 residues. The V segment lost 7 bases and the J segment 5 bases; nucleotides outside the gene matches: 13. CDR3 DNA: TGTGCCAGCACTGACGACTGGGGAGGGCGGGAGACCCAGTACTTC. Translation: CASTDDWGGRETQYF.

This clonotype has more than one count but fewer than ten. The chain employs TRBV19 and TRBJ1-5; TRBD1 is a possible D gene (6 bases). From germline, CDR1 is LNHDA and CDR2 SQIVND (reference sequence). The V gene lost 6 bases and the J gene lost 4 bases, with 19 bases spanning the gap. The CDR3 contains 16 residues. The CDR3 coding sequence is TGTGCCAGTAGGACGACAGGTTGGAGGAAGAATCAGCCCCAGCATTTT. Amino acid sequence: CASRTTGWRKNQPQHF.

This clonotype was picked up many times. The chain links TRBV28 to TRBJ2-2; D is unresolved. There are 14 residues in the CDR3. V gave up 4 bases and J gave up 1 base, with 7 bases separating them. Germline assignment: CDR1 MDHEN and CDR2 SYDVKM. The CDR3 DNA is TGTGCCAGCAGTTCTGCCCGGAACACCGGGGAGCTGTTTTTT. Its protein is CASSSARNTGELFF.

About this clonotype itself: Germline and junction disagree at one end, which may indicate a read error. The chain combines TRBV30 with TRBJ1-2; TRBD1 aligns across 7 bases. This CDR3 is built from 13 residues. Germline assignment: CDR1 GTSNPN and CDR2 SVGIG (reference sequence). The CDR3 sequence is CAWATGFNDGYTF. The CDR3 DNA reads TGTGCCTGGGCGACAGGGTTTAACGATGGCTACACCTTC.

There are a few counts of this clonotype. CDR3 protein: CASSLTSGMAYEQYF. In nucleotides, the CDR3 is TGTGCCAGCAGCTTGACTAGCGGGATGGCCTACGAGCAGTACTTC. V gene TRBV11-2 combines with J gene TRBJ2-7; 11 nucleotides agree with TRBD2. The V segment lost 3 bases and the J segment 2 bases; nucleotides outside the gene matches: 3. Germline-derived CDR1 and CDR2 are SGHAT and FQNNGV. CDR3 length: 15 residues.

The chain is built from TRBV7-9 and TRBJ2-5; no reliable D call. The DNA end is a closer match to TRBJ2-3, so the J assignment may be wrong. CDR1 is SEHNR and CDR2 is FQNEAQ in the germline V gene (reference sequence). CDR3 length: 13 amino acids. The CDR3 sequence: CASSSDIGDTQYF. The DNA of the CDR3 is TGTGCCAGCAGCTCCGACATCGGAGATACGCAGTATTTT.